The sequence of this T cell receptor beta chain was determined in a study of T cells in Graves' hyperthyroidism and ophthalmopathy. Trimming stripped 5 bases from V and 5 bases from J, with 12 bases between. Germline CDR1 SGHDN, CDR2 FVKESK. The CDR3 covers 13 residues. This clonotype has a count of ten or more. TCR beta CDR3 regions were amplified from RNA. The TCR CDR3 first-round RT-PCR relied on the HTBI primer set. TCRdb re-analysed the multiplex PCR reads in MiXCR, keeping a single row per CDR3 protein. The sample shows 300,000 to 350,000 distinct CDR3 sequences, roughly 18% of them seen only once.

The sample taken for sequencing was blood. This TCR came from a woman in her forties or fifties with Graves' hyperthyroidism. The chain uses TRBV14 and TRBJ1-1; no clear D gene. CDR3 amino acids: CASSVQRRTEAFF. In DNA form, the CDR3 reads TGTGCCAGCAGCGTCCAACGGAGAACTGAAGCTTTCTTT. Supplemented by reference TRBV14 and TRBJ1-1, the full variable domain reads EAGVTQFPSHSVIEKGQTVTLRCDPISGHDNLYWYRRVMGKEIKFLLHFVKESKQDESGMPNNRFLAERTGGTYSTLKVQPAELEDSGVYFCASSVQRRTEAFFGQGTRLTVV.